Sequencing of this T cell receptor beta chain was carried out in a study of cytomegalovirus exposure and HLA in healthy donors. Study-level background: A prior analysis found roughly 100 million unique TCR beta sequences from 170 million or so T cells.

60 Vbeta and 13 Jbeta primers were used in PCR. Assay: immunoSEQ multiplex PCR; the TCRdb copy retains only in-frame clones and omits some. Among some 150,000 clones listed, about 80% were seen once. The study's findings and limits: Some V segments, including TRBV6-2 and TRBV6-3, were excluded as indistinguishable.

Notes on this clone: Its cognate antigen is unknown.

This CDR3 has 14 amino acids. Germline CDR1 and CDR2: MGHDK and SYGVNS. The sequenced sample was PBMCs. This clonotype was obtained from a middle-aged man in good health and CMV-seronegative. V gene TRBV25-1 combines with J gene TRBJ2-5, with unresolved D. The J call is doubtful: the DNA matches TRBJ2-7 better. Here the CDR3 DNA reads TGTGCCAGCAGTGAACGGGTCGCAACCTACGAGCAGTACTTC. Amino acids: CASSERVATYEQYF.